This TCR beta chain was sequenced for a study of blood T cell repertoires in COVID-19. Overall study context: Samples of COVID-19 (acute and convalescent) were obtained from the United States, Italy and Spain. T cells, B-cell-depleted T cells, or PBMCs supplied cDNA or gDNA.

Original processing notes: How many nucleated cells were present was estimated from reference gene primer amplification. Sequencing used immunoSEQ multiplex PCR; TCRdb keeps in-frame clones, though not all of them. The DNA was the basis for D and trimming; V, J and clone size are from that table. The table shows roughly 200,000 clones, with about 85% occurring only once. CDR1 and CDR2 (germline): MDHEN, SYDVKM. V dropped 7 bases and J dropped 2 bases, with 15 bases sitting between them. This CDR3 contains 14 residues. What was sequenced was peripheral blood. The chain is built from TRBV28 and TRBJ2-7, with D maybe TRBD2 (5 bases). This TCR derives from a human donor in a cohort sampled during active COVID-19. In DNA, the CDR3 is TGTGCCAGCATGGGGAGCCAAAGTACCTACGAGCAGTACTTC. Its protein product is CASMGSQSTYEQYF.